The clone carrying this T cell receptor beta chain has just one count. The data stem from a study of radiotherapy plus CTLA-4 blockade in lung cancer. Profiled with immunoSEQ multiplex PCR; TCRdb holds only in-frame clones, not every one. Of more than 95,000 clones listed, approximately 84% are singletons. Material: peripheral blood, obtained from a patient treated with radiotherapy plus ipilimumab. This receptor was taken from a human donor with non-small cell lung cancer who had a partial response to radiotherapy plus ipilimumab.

The CDR3 reads CASRAGQGLNGYTF. In nucleotides, the CDR3 is TGTGCCAGCAGGGCCGGACAGGGTCTAAATGGCTACACCTTC. The rearrangement uses TRBV28 and TRBJ1-2; TRBD1 matches 8 bases. The CDR3 runs 14 residues. The V gene end was trimmed by 6 bases and the J gene end by 6 bases; junction bases not matched to a gene: 9. Germline loops: CDR1 MDHEN, CDR2 SYDVKM.